The 8 T cell receptor gamma chains in this list originate from one sample, sequenced in a study of gamma-delta chains in newborns, infants, children. TCRdb made new clone calls on the reads using CATT. This sample yields hundreds of gamma-chain clones, of which almost 6% are seen a single time; about 20% belongs to the top ten. Sequencing was carried out using blood. These receptor sequences come from a child who was a newborn, infant or young child, either healthy, febrile or measles-vaccinated (not recorded which).

This clone is large (0.1 to 1%) by share. V is TRGV9 and J is TRGJP. There are 15 residues in the CDR3. Trimming cost V 0 bases and J 11 bases; bases outside gene matches: 4. In germline, CDR1 is GITISATS, CDR2 ISYDGTV (reference sequence). This chain's CDR3 is CALWEVNVGKKIKVF. DNA of the CDR3: TGTGCCTTGTGGGAGGTGAATGTGGGCAAAAAAATCAAGGTATTT.

This clone was observed once. This clone may be a read error of a much larger clone one base away. This chain links TRGV9 with TRGJP. Germline assignment: CDR1 GITISATS and CDR2 ISYDGTV (reference sequence). There are 17 residues in the CDR3. The CDR3 sequence is CALWEVPQESGKKIKVF. The DNA of the CDR3 is TGTGCCTTGTGGGAGGTGCCCCAAGAGTCGGGCAAAAAAATCAAGGTATTT.

This clone is medium-sized (0.01 to 0.1%) by share. The V and J genes are TRGV4 and TRGJP1. CDR1 and CDR2 from the germline V gene are EGSTGY and YDSYTSSV. V trimming: 0 bases; J trimming: 0 bases; junction bases outside the gene matches: 1. This CDR3 spans 15 amino acids. CDR3 amino acids: CATWDGHTTGWFKIF. In DNA, the CDR3 is TGTGCCACCTGGGATGGGCATACCACTGGTTGGTTCAAGATATTT.

This clone is categorized as large. Different DNA sequences within this sample yield the same CDR3. The J gene is TRGJ1 or TRGJ2, the V gene TRGV9. This CDR3 has 13 residues. Per the germline V gene, CDR1 is GITISATS and CDR2 is ISYDGTV (reference sequence). V trimming: 0 bases; J trimming: 5 bases; junction bases outside the gene matches: 4. The CDR3 protein is CALWEVRHYKKLF. The DNA for the CDR3 is TGTGCCTTGTGGGAGGTGCGTCATTATAAGAAACTCTTT.

This clone was detected a few times. A far bigger clonotype differs at one base, so this is likely a read error. The genes are TRGV9 and TRGJP. This CDR3 has 17 residues. Germline V gives CDR1 GITISATS, CDR2 ISYDGTV (reference sequence). CDR3 sequence (DNA): TGTACCTTGTGGGAGGTGCAACAAGAGTTGGGCAAAAAAATCAAGGTATTT. It yields the protein CTLWEVQQELGKKIKVF.

This clone was recorded a few times. TCRdb's entry gives the protein of a much larger clone, which mismatches this DNA's translation at residue 14, likely from a read error; the protein reported here is translated from the DNA. The genes are TRGV9 and TRGJP. The CDR3 has 16 amino acids. CDR1 is GITISATS and CDR2 is ISYDGTV in the germline V gene (reference sequence). The CDR3 sequence: CALWEVQELGKKIEVF. In DNA, the CDR3 is TGTGCCTTGTGGGAGGTGCAAGAGTTGGGCAAAAAAATCGAGGTATTT.

This clone is deemed large (0.1 to 1%). For the CDR3, the DNA is TGTGCCACCTGGGACCGTATTTATTATAAGAAACTCTTT. Translated: CATWDRIYYKKLF. The gene calls are TRGV5 and TRGJ1 or TRGJ2. The CDR3 is 13 amino acids. V trimming: 3 bases; J trimming: 3 bases; junction bases outside the gene matches: 5. The germline CDR1 and CDR2 sequences are VINAFY and YDVSNSKD.

In regard to this clone: A read error likely explains this, since a far larger clone differs by one base. Other DNA sequences in this specimen translate into the identical CDR3. In nucleotides, the CDR3 is TGTGCCTTGTGGGAGGTGCCGCAAGAGTTAGGCAAAAAAATCAAGGTATTT. It translates to CALWEVPQELGKKIKVF. The chain combines TRGV9 with TRGJP. There are 17 residues in the CDR3. Germline V gives CDR1 GITISATS, CDR2 ISYDGTV (reference sequence).